This is a list of T cell receptor beta chains from one sample in a study of Ad26.COV2.S vaccination and SARS-CoV-2 variants. TCRdb keeps only in-frame clones here, not all; method: immunoSEQ multiplex PCR. The sample has hundreds of thousands of clones; under 95% are singletons. This specimen consisted of peripheral blood, obtained after recovery from COVID-19. Receptors were obtained from a human donor who had recovered from COVID-19. The CDR3 runs from the conserved cysteine through the conserved F or W. Each record gives: CDR3 protein, CDR3 DNA, V gene, clone size, D gene, J gene. The D gene is left open where the match is weak. Rows may omit the clone size; those that give it use once, few, many or a size class.

CDR3 protein: CASSFLAGEDTQYF; CDR3 DNA: TGTGCCAGCAGTTTCCTAGCGGGGGAAGATACGCAGTATTTT; V gene: TRBV27; clone size: NA; D gene: TRBD2; J gene: TRBJ2-3
CDR3 protein: CASSSEVGTQYF; CDR3 DNA: TGTGCCAGCAGCTCGGAAGTAGGGACCCAGTACTTC; V gene: TRBV5-6; clone size: NA; D gene: NA; J gene: TRBJ2-5
CDR3 protein: CASSQLDSASSTDTQYF; CDR3 DNA: TGTGCCAGCAGCCAACTCGACAGTGCTTCTAGCACAGATACGCAGTATTTT; V gene: TRBV4-2; clone size: NA; D gene: NA; J gene: TRBJ2-3
CDR3 protein: CASSLQGRYEQYF; CDR3 DNA: TGTGCCAGCAGCTTGCAGGGGAGGTACGAGCAGTACTTC; V gene: TRBV5-6; clone size: NA; D gene: NA; J gene: TRBJ2-7
CDR3 protein: CSARGGVQNEQFF; CDR3 DNA: TGCAGCGCCCGGGGGGGGGTCCAAAATGAGCAGTTCTTC; V gene: TRBV29-1; clone size: NA; D gene: TRBD2; J gene: TRBJ2-1
CDR3 protein: CASSQETRETQYF; CDR3 DNA: TGCGCCAGCAGCCAAGAGACCCGGGAGACCCAGTACTTC; V gene: TRBV4-1; clone size: NA; D gene: NA; J gene: TRBJ2-5
CDR3 protein: CASDWTSGGAKDTQYF; CDR3 DNA: TGCGCCAGCGACTGGACTAGCGGGGGGGCCAAAGATACGCAGTATTTT; V gene: TRBV5-1; clone size: NA; D gene: TRBD2; J gene: TRBJ2-3
CDR3 protein: CASSLGVGVDTEAFF; CDR3 DNA: TGTGCCAGCAGCTTAGGTGTGGGAGTGGACACTGAAGCTTTCTTT; V gene: TRBV7-9; clone size: few; D gene: NA; J gene: TRBJ1-1
CDR3 protein: CASSQRWENYGYTF; CDR3 DNA: TGCGCCAGCAGCCAACGGTGGGAAAACTATGGCTACACCTTC; V gene: TRBV4-1; clone size: NA; D gene: NA; J gene: TRBJ1-2
CDR3 protein: CASSPPEASGGFNEQFF; CDR3 DNA: TGTGCCAGCAGCCCACCGGAGGCTAGCGGGGGATTCAATGAGCAGTTCTTC; V gene: TRBV21-1; clone size: NA; D gene: NA; J gene: TRBJ2-1
CDR3 protein: CASSAPDSERGNTIYF; CDR3 DNA: TGTGCCAGCAGCGCCCCGGACTCCGAGCGTGGAAACACCATATATTTT; V gene: TRBV9; clone size: NA; D gene: NA; J gene: TRBJ1-3
CDR3 protein: CASSLLIYNEQFF; CDR3 DNA: TGTGCCAGCAGTTTATTAATTTACAATGAGCAGTTCTTC; V gene: TRBV27; clone size: NA; D gene: NA; J gene: TRBJ2-1
CDR3 protein: CASSQGQYEQFF; CDR3 DNA: TGTGCCAGCAGCCAAGGACAGTACGAGCAGTTCTTC; V gene: TRBV2; clone size: NA; D gene: NA; J gene: TRBJ2-1
CDR3 protein: CASSQDRKQVDTEAFF; CDR3 DNA: TGTGCCAGCAGCCAAGATCGGAAACAGGTGGACACTGAAGCTTTCTTT; V gene: TRBV3-1/TRBV3-2; clone size: NA; D gene: NA; J gene: TRBJ1-1
CDR3 protein: CASSSQRGDSYEQYF; CDR3 DNA: TGTGCCAGCAGCAGTCAGCGGGGGGACTCCTACGAGCAGTACTTC; V gene: TRBV7-2; clone size: NA; D gene: TRBD2; J gene: TRBJ2-7
CDR3 protein: CASSFWGGQETQYF; CDR3 DNA: TGTGCCAGCAGCTTTTGGGGGGGGCAAGAGACCCAGTACTTC; V gene: TRBV5-6; clone size: NA; D gene: TRBD2; J gene: TRBJ2-5
CDR3 protein: CASSLRGSGNTIYF; CDR3 DNA: TGTGCCAGCAGTTTGAGGGGATCTGGAAACACCATATATTTT; V gene: TRBV6-5; clone size: NA; D gene: NA; J gene: TRBJ1-3
CDR3 protein: CASSYSAPTNEKLFF; CDR3 DNA: TGTGCCAGCAGTTACTCGGCACCCACTAATGAAAAACTGTTTTTT; V gene: TRBV6-6; clone size: NA; D gene: NA; J gene: TRBJ1-4
CDR3 protein: CASSQGGYNEQFF; CDR3 DNA: TGTGCCAGCAGTCAAGGGGGATACAATGAGCAGTTCTTC; V gene: TRBV27; clone size: once; D gene: NA; J gene: TRBJ2-1
CDR3 protein: CASRRGSYTF; CDR3 DNA: TGTGCCAGCAGAAGGGGGAGCTACACCTTC; V gene: TRBV9; clone size: NA; D gene: NA; J gene: TRBJ1-2
CDR3 protein: CASSSLGAGGGEQYF; CDR3 DNA: TGTGCCAGCAGCTCCCTCGGGGCAGGGGGCGGCGAGCAGTACTTC; V gene: TRBV21-1; clone size: NA; D gene: NA; J gene: TRBJ2-7
CDR3 protein: CASSSGGGSYNEQFF; CDR3 DNA: TGTGCCAGCAGCTCGGGGGGGGGCTCCTACAATGAGCAGTTCTTC; V gene: TRBV7-7; clone size: NA; D gene: TRBD2; J gene: TRBJ2-1
CDR3 protein: CASAIRQGPYEQYF; CDR3 DNA: TGTGCCAGCGCTATTAGACAGGGACCCTACGAGCAGTACTTC; V gene: TRBV25-1; clone size: NA; D gene: TRBD1; J gene: TRBJ2-7
CDR3 protein: CASSVGGIVDYTF; CDR3 DNA: TGTGCCAGCAGCGTAGGAGGGATCGTCGACTACACCTTC; V gene: TRBV9; clone size: NA; D gene: NA; J gene: TRBJ1-2
CDR3 protein: CASSVASGSGISYEQYF; CDR3 DNA: TGTGCCAGCAGCGTAGCGTCGGGGTCAGGGATCTCCTACGAGCAGTACTTC; V gene: TRBV9; clone size: NA; D gene: NA; J gene: TRBJ2-7
CDR3 protein: CASSLGRVRVNYGYTF; CDR3 DNA: TGTGCCAGCAGCTTAGGCCGGGTACGGGTTAACTATGGCTACACCTTC; V gene: TRBV13; clone size: NA; D gene: NA; J gene: TRBJ1-2
CDR3 protein: CASSEGGFIYEQYF; CDR3 DNA: TGTGCCAGCAGTGAAGGAGGGTTCATCTACGAGCAGTACTTC; V gene: TRBV25-1; clone size: NA; D gene: NA; J gene: TRBJ2-7
CDR3 protein: CASSWGSNQPQHF; CDR3 DNA: TGTGCCAGCAGTTGGGGTAGCAATCAGCCCCAGCATTTT; V gene: TRBV27; clone size: NA; D gene: NA; J gene: TRBJ1-5
CDR3 protein: CASSQAHGPGAVTGELFF; CDR3 DNA: TGTGCCAGCAGCCAAGCCCATGGACCAGGGGCCGTCACCGGGGAGCTGTTTTTT; V gene: TRBV3-1/TRBV3-2; clone size: NA; D gene: NA; J gene: TRBJ2-2
CDR3 protein: CASSAQGWIVRGYTF; CDR3 DNA: TGTGCCAGCAGTGCCCAGGGTTGGATCGTGAGGGGCTACACCTTC; V gene: TRBV25-1; clone size: NA; D gene: NA; J gene: TRBJ1-2
CDR3 protein: CATSDRGLAGGLDTQYF; CDR3 DNA: TGTGCCACCAGTGACCGGGGACTAGCGGGGGGGCTGGATACGCAGTATTTT; V gene: TRBV24-1; clone size: NA; D gene: TRBD2; J gene: TRBJ2-3
CDR3 protein: CASSLGTARSGNTIYF; CDR3 DNA: TGTGCCAGCAGCTTGGGTACGGCCCGCTCTGGAAACACCATATATTTT; V gene: TRBV5-4; clone size: NA; D gene: NA; J gene: TRBJ1-3
CDR3 protein: CASSYPGERRADTQYF; CDR3 DNA: TGTGCCAGCAGTTACCCCGGGGAGAGGAGGGCAGATACGCAGTATTTT; V gene: TRBV6-5; clone size: NA; D gene: NA; J gene: TRBJ2-3
CDR3 protein: CASSPRPFLDAEAFF; CDR3 DNA: TGTGCCAGCAGTCCGAGACCCTTTCTCGACGCTGAAGCTTTCTTT; V gene: TRBV27; clone size: NA; D gene: NA; J gene: TRBJ1-1
CDR3 protein: CASSIAGKGNTEAFF; CDR3 DNA: TGTGCCAGCAGTATCGCCGGGAAGGGGAACACTGAAGCTTTCTTT; V gene: TRBV6-1; clone size: NA; D gene: NA; J gene: TRBJ1-1
CDR3 protein: CAAGGVGYTF; CDR3 DNA: TGTGCCGCCGGAGGGGTGGGCTACACCTTC; V gene: TRBV7-9; clone size: NA; D gene: NA; J gene: TRBJ1-2
CDR3 protein: CASSPRRQGDEQYF; CDR3 DNA: TGTGCCAGCTCACCGAGGCGGCAGGGAGACGAGCAGTACTTC; V gene: TRBV18; clone size: once; D gene: NA; J gene: TRBJ2-7
CDR3 protein: CTSSQPSPGQGNCSEKLFF; CDR3 DNA: TGCACCAGCAGCCAACCCTCCCCGGGACAGGGGAATTGTAGTGAAAAACTGTTTTTT; V gene: TRBV1; clone size: NA; D gene: NA; J gene: TRBJ1-4